This T cell receptor beta chain was profiled in a study of CD8 T cells in ankylosing spondylitis. Points from the study as a whole: Ankylosing spondylitis blood appeared to carry a characteristic TCR beta motif of seven to nine highly homologous variants.

V was pared by 4 bases and J by 5 bases, with 7 bases between. This CDR3 has 12 amino acids. CDR1 is SGHTA, CDR2 FQGNSA, per germline. Preparation of TCR beta libraries was done by quantitative 5'-RACE with molecular barcodes. TCRdb fed the 5' RACE reads into MiXCR, producing one record per CDR3 protein. The sample lists about 510,000 distinct CDR3 sequences; about 5.7% were seen once. In its sample, this clonotype was seen many times. Its antigen is unknown. Sequencing was done on a sample of blood, either unsorted or a sorted T cell fraction (not recorded which). The rearrangement links TRBV7-2 to TRBJ2-3, with a possible D match to TRBD2 (6 bases). The origin of this receptor is a male donor with ankylosing spondylitis. CDR3 bases: TGTGCCAGCAGCTGGGGACTAGATACGCAGTATTTT. It specifies CASSWGLDTQYF.